The clone carrying this T cell receptor (beta chain) was seen many times. There were TCR beta CDR3 regions amplified from RNA transcripts. The HTBI primer set was used in a first-round RT-PCR of the TCR CDR3. MiXCR, run by TCRdb on the multiplex PCR reads, gives a single entry per CDR3 protein. Here the sample spans roughly 420,000 distinct CDR3 sequences, about a sixth being singletons. The entry originates in a study of T cells in Graves' hyperthyroidism and ophthalmopathy. Trimming removed 2 bases at V and 3 bases at J, with 4 bases between. The length of the CDR3 is 12 residues. Germline values: CDR1 SEHNR, CDR2 FQNEAQ (reference sequence).

This rearrangement joins TRBV7-9 to TRBJ2-5; no firm D call. The sequenced material came from blood. The TCR was taken from a woman younger than 35 with Graves' hyperthyroidism. In DNA, the CDR3 is TGTGCCAGCAGCTTAATAAAAGAGACCCAGTACTTC. It specifies CASSLIKETQYF.